This T cell receptor (beta chain) came from a study of shared clonotypes between healthy human individuals. Comment on this clone: Its antigen is unknown.

Whole-study results and caveats: Donors were few, which limited the genetic and exposure-history diversity represented.

Splitting of each subset's genomic DNA was done evenly across several immunoSEQ plates. Sequenced by immunoSEQ multiplex PCR; TCRdb stores in-frame clones only, minus some. The sample yields 1.5 million to 1.9 million clones, approximately 98% seen once. The germline CDR1 and CDR2 sequences are SEHNR and FQNEAQ (reference sequence). V lost 3 bases and J lost 6; bases outside the gene matches: 8. The CDR3 is 16 amino acids. The receptor comes from a man aged 25-40 years in good health. The sequenced material came from naive CD4+ T cells sorted from blood. Noted subset: CD45RA+ positively selected. The chain combines TRBV7-9 with TRBJ2-2; TRBD2 matches at 9 bases. The CDR3 sequence is CASSFGVPSGAGELFF. CDR3 bases: TGTGCCAGCAGCTTCGGCGTCCCTAGCGGGGCCGGGGAGCTGTTTTTT.